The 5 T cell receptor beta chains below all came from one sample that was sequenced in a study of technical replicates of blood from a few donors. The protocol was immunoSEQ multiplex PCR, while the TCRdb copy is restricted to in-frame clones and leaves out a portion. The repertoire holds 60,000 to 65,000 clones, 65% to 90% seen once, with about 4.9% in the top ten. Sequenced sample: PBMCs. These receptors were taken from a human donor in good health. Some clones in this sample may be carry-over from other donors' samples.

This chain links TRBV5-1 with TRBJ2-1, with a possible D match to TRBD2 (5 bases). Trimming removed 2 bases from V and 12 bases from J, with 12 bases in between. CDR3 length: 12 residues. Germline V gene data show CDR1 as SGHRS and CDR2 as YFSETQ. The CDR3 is CASSLDTRRQFF. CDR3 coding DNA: TGCGCCAGCAGCTTAGATACTAGGCGGCAGTTCTTC. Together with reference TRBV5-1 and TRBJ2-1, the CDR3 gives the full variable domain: KAGVTQTPRYLIKTRGQQVTLSCSPISGHRSVSWYQQTPGQGLQFLFEYFSETQRNKGNFPGRFSGRQFSNSRSEMNVSTLELGDSALYLCASSLDTRRQFFGPGTRLTVL.

The CDR3 DNA follows: TGTGCCAGCAGCCAAGATATCAGCTCCTACGAGCAGTACTTC. Translation: CASSQDISSYEQYF. The chain recombines TRBV4-2 with TRBJ2-7; no definite D call. The CDR3 is 14 residues long. Per the germline V gene, CDR1 is LGHNA and CDR2 is YNFKEQ. The germline V and J ends were trimmed by 0 bases and 0 bases, with 6 bases remaining between them.

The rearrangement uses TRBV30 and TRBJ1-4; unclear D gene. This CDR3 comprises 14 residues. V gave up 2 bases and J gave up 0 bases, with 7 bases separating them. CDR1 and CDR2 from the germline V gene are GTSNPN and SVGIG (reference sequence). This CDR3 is CAWSPGATNEKLFF. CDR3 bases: TGTGCCTGGAGTCCCGGTGCAACTAATGAAAAACTGTTTTTT.

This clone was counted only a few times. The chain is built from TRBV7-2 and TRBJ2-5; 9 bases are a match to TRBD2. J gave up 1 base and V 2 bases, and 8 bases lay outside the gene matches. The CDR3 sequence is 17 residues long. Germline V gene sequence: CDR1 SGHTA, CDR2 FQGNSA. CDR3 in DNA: TGTGCCAGCAGCTTATCGCAGCCGACTAGCGGCCAAGAGACCCAGTACTTC. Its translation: CASSLSQPTSGQETQYF.

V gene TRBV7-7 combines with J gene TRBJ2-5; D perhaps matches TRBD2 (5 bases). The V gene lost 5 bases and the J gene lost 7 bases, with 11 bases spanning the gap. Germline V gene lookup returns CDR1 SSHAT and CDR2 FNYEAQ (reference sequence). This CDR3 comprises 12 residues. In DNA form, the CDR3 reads TGTGCCAGCAGCCAGGAGGTGGGGACCCAGTACTTC. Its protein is CASSQEVGTQYF.